This TCR beta chain derives from a study of T cell responses to AZD1222 COVID-19 vaccine. Overall study findings and caveats: AZD1222 recipients seropositive at baseline numbered only 5 or 6.

A remark on this clone: Its antigen is undetermined.

The data were produced by immunoSEQ multiplex PCR, yet TCRdb's version contains in-frame clones alone and is incomplete. Of under 120,000 clones detected, around nine tenths appear once; the ten largest clones hold about 2.5%. This sequence originates from an adult who received the AZD1222 COVID-19 vaccine. The specimen was peripheral blood, collected 28 days after the second AZD1222 dose.

The CDR3: CASSLGLDRNIQYF. The CDR3 coding sequence is TGTGCCAGCAGTTTAGGGCTAGATAGGAACATTCAGTACTTC. The V call is TRBV28, the J call TRBJ2-4; no clear D gene. The germline V gene has CDR1 MDHEN and CDR2 SYDVKM. The CDR3 totals 14 residues. The V and J ends lost 2 bases and 7 bases respectively, with 12 bases between them.